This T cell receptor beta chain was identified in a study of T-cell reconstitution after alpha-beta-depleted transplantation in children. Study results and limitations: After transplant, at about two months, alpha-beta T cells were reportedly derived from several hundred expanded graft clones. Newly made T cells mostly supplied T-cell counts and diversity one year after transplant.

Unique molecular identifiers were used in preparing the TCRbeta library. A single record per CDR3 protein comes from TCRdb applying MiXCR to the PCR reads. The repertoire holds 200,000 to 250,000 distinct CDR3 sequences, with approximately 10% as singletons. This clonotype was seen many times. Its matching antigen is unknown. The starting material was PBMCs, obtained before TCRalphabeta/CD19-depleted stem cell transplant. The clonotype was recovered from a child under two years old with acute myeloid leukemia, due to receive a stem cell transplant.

CDR3 sequence: CASRGRGYEQYF. CDR3 in DNA: TGTGCCAGCAGGGGAAGAGGATACGAGCAGTACTTC. The chain links TRBV11-2 to TRBJ2-7; D remains ambiguous. Germline V CDR1 and CDR2: SGHAT, FQNNGV. The germline V and J ends were trimmed by 6 bases and 4 bases, with 10 bases remaining between them. The CDR3 has 12 amino acids.